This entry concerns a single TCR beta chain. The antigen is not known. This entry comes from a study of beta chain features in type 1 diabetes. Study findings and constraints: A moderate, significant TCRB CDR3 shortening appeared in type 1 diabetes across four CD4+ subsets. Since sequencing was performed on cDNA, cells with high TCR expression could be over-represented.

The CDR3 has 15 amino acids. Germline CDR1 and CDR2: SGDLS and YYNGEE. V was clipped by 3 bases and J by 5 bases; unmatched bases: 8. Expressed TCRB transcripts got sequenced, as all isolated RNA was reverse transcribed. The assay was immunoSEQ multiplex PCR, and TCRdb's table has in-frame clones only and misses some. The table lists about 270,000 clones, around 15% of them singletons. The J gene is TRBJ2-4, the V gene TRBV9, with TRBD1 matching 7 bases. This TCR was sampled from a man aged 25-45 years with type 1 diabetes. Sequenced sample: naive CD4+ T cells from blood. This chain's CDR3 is CASSGQDRVQNIQYF. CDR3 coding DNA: TGTGCCAGCAGCGGACAAGACAGGGTACAAAACATTCAGTACTTC.